Listed below are T cell receptor beta chains from one sample, sequenced in a study of blood T cell repertoires in COVID-19. Assay used: immunoSEQ multiplex PCR; TCRdb lists only in-frame clones, some missing. The sample records approximately 250,000 clones, 88% being singletons. Sequenced sample: PBMCs or T cells enriched from blood (not recorded which). The receptor set was obtained from a woman aged 55-75 years in a cohort exposed to, infected with or recovered from COVID-19 (not recorded which). Each CDR3 is given with its conserved first and last residue. Each record gives: D gene, clone size, J gene, V gene, CDR3 DNA, CDR3 protein. A D gene is named only where the DNA matches it firmly. Only part of the rows carry a size: once, few, many, or a class if the clone is expanded.

D: TRBD1; size: .; J: TRBJ2-3; V: TRBV5-8; DNA: TGTGCCAGCAGCTTGGGAGACAGGGGGAAGGATACGCAGTATTTT; CDR3: CASSLGDRGKDTQYF
D: TRBD2; size: .; J: TRBJ2-2; V: TRBV11-3; DNA: TGTGCCAGCAGCTTAGGCGGGAGAACCCCAGGGGAGCTGTTTTTT; CDR3: CASSLGGRTPGELFF
D: TRBD1; size: .; J: TRBJ2-7; V: TRBV9; DNA: TGTGCCAGCAGTGCCGGGACAGGGCGCTACGAGCAGTACTTC; CDR3: CASSAGTGRYEQYF
D: TRBD1; size: .; J: TRBJ1-2; V: TRBV12-3/TRBV12-4; DNA: TGTGCCAGCAGGGCAGACAGGGCGCCTGGCTACACCTTC; CDR3: CASRADRAPGYTF
D: TRBD1; size: .; J: TRBJ1-2; V: TRBV9; DNA: TGTGCCAGCAGCCACCGAGGAGGACAGGGGGCAGACTATGGCTACACCTTC; CDR3: CASSHRGGQGADYGYTF
D: .; size: .; J: TRBJ2-2; V: TRBV7-3; DNA: TGTGCCAGCAGCTTAGACAGCATCACCGGGGAGCTGTTTTTT; CDR3: CASSLDSITGELFF
D: .; size: .; J: TRBJ2-2; V: TRBV28; DNA: TGTGCCAGCAGTTTATTCCCAAGCGGGACAGGCGGGGAGCTGTTTTTT; CDR3: CASSLFPSGTGGELFF
D: TRBD1; size: .; J: TRBJ2-7; V: TRBV2; DNA: TGTGCCAGCAGTGACTTCTTACAGGGGAGGCAGTACTTC; CDR3: CASSDFLQGRQYF
D: .; size: .; J: TRBJ1-4; V: TRBV5-1; DNA: TGCGCCAGCAGCTTGCGAGGCAGGGGTTATGAAAAACTGTTTTTT; CDR3: CASSLRGRGYEKLFF
D: TRBD2; size: .; J: TRBJ2-7; V: TRBV18; DNA: TGTGCCAGCTCACCTGCCGGGACTAGCGGGAACGAGCAGTACTTC; CDR3: CASSPAGTSGNEQYF
D: TRBD1; size: few; J: TRBJ2-5; V: TRBV7-2; DNA: TGTGCCAGCAGTCCCCGAGGGGGACAGGGGACACAAGAGACCCAGTACTTC; CDR3: CASSPRGGQGTQETQYF
D: .; size: .; J: TRBJ1-1; V: TRBV3-1/TRBV3-2; DNA: TGTGCCAGCAGCCAAGGCAGTGCCTCCGAAGCTTTCTTT; CDR3: CASSQGSASEAFF
D: .; size: once; J: TRBJ1-1; V: TRBV27; DNA: TGTGCCAGCAGCGCCACCACAGACAGGAACACTGAAGCTTTCTTT; CDR3: CASSATTDRNTEAFF
D: TRBD2; size: .; J: TRBJ2-1; V: TRBV2; DNA: TGTGCCAGCAATGGACTAGCGGGGAGCTCCTACAATGAGCAGTTCTTC; CDR3: CASNGLAGSSYNEQFF
D: .; size: .; J: TRBJ2-1; V: TRBV28; DNA: TGTGCCAGCAGTTTGGGTGGGAGTACCTACAATGAGCAGTTCTTC; CDR3: CASSLGGSTYNEQFF
D: .; size: .; J: TRBJ2-3; V: TRBV27; DNA: TGTGCCAGCAGGACTTATGCTTCAGATACGCAGTATTTT; CDR3: CASRTYASDTQYF
D: .; size: .; J: TRBJ2-5; V: TRBV3-1/TRBV3-2; DNA: TGTGCCAGCAGCCAAGACCCAGATGAAGAGACCCAGTACTTC; CDR3: CASSQDPDEETQYF
D: .; size: .; J: TRBJ2-7; V: TRBV28; DNA: TGTGCCAGCAGTTCTCCGGGACAGGTGGGACTAGCTTTCTACGAGCAGTACTTC; CDR3: CASSSPGQVGLAFYEQYF
D: .; size: .; J: TRBJ2-7; V: TRBV7-9; DNA: TGTGCCAGCAGCTTAACTGCGGGACCCTACGAGCAGTACTTC; CDR3: CASSLTAGPYEQYF
D: TRBD1; size: .; J: TRBJ2-2; V: TRBV5-1; DNA: TGCGCCAGCAGGAACTATTATAGGGGGCGCAATGGCGGGGAGCTGTTTTTT; CDR3: CASRNYYRGRNGGELFF
D: .; size: .; J: TRBJ1-1; V: TRBV11-2; DNA: TGTGCCAGCAGCTTAGGAATAGCTAGGGGCACTGAAGCTTTCTTT; CDR3: CASSLGIARGTEAFF
D: .; size: .; J: TRBJ2-1; V: TRBV2; DNA: TGTGCCAGCAGGCTAGGGGTTTATGAGCAGTTCTTC; CDR3: CASRLGVYEQFF
D: TRBD1; size: .; J: TRBJ2-7; V: TRBV6-5; DNA: TGTGCCAGCAGACTAAGGACAGGGCCCTACGAGCAGTACTTC; CDR3: CASRLRTGPYEQYF
D: TRBD1; size: few; J: TRBJ1-1; V: TRBV18; DNA: TGTGCCAGCTCACGGGACAGGTTTAACACTGAAGCTTTCTTT; CDR3: CASSRDRFNTEAFF
D: TRBD2; size: .; J: TRBJ2-2; V: TRBV6-2/TRBV6-3; DNA: TGTGCCAGCAGTTCGATCCGCCTGGGAATGAGCGGGAGGTCGGCCGGGGAGCTGTTTTTT; CDR3: CASSSIRLGMSGRSAGELFF
D: TRBD2; size: .; J: TRBJ2-6; V: TRBV27; DNA: TGTGCCAGCAGTTTAGTGGGGGGGATTTCTGGGGCCAACGTCCTGACTTTC; CDR3: CASSLVGGISGANVLTF
D: TRBD2; size: .; J: TRBJ2-7; V: TRBV28; DNA: TGTGCCAGCAGTTTCATAGCGGGTCCAACCTACGAGCAGTACTTC; CDR3: CASSFIAGPTYEQYF
D: .; size: .; J: TRBJ1-6; V: TRBV28; DNA: TGTGCCAGCACCCCGGGACATATTAATTCACCCCTCCACTTT; CDR3: CASTPGHINSPLHF
D: .; size: once; J: TRBJ1-5; V: TRBV3-1/TRBV3-2; DNA: TGTGCCAGCAGCCCACGAGGGGGAACGGGCAATCAGCCCCAGCATTTT; CDR3: CASSPRGGTGNQPQHF
D: TRBD1; size: .; J: TRBJ1-1; V: TRBV30; DNA: TGTGCCTGGAGTGAGGCAGGGGGCTCTGTTGAAGCTTTCTTT; CDR3: CAWSEAGGSVEAFF
D: TRBD2; size: .; J: TRBJ2-5; V: TRBV14; DNA: TGTGCCAGCAGCCAAGCACGCGGGAGGGAGACCCAGTACTTC; CDR3: CASSQARGRETQYF
D: TRBD2; size: .; J: TRBJ2-1; V: TRBV28; DNA: TGTGCCAGCAGCCCCGGGGGGGCCCCGGGCGGAAATGAGCAGTTCTTC; CDR3: CASSPGGAPGGNEQFF
D: .; size: .; J: TRBJ1-4; V: TRBV4-1; DNA: TGCGCCAGCAGCCAATCGACGCGGGGTGAAAAACTGTTTTTT; CDR3: CASSQSTRGEKLFF
D: .; size: .; J: TRBJ2-1; V: TRBV4-3; DNA: TGCGCCAGCAGCCAGGGTAGCGGTGGAAACCACAATGAGCAGTTCTTC; CDR3: CASSQGSGGNHNEQFF
D: .; size: .; J: TRBJ2-2; V: TRBV19; DNA: TGTGCCACAAAACACGCGGGCACCGGGGAGCTGTTTTTT; CDR3: CATKHAGTGELFF
D: TRBD1; size: .; J: TRBJ2-1; V: TRBV7-3; DNA: TGTGCCAGCAGGGGGACAGGGAAAAATGAGCAGTTCTTC; CDR3: CASRGTGKNEQFF
D: .; size: .; J: TRBJ2-7; V: TRBV5-6; DNA: TGTGCCAGCAGCTTGCCCGGGGAGGCGGAGTACGAGCAGTACTTC; CDR3: CASSLPGEAEYEQYF
D: .; size: .; J: TRBJ1-2; V: TRBV20-1; DNA: TGCAGTGCCAGTGGAACCACAGGGAACTATGGCTACACCTTC; CDR3: CSASGTTGNYGYTF
D: TRBD1; size: .; J: TRBJ1-3; V: TRBV10-3; DNA: TGTGCCATCAGTGAACCGGGACAGGCCAGCTCTGGAAACACCATATATTTT; CDR3: CAISEPGQASSGNTIYF
D: TRBD1; size: once; J: TRBJ1-1; V: TRBV9; DNA: TGTGCCAGCAGCGGGACAGGGGGAGCTTTCTTT; CDR3: CASSGTGGAFF